Included here is one T cell receptor (beta chain) sequence, with context. This sample was included in a study of T cell changes during pregnancy in multiple sclerosis. The data were produced by immunoSEQ multiplex PCR, yet TCRdb's version contains in-frame clones alone and is incomplete. The sample holds 40,000 or so clones, 90% seen once. The CDR3 spans 16 residues. Trimming took 0 bases from V and 3 from J; bases not matched to a gene: 4. Germline assignment: CDR1 SGHRS and CDR2 YFSETQ. The source material was peripheral blood, sampled in the third trimester of pregnancy. This TCR was recovered from a female donor in good health, enrolled as a control in a pregnancy study. The chain uses TRBV5-1 and TRBJ2-5, with TRBD2 matching over 11 bases. For the CDR3, the DNA is TGCGCCAGCAGCTTGGCTCTAGCGGGAGGTGAAGAGACCCAGTACTTC. Protein: CASSLALAGGEETQYF.